The entry below describes one T cell receptor beta chain. The CDR3 covers 16 residues. V gave up 9 bases and J gave up 5 bases, with 25 bases separating them. The V gene's germline CDR1 is LNHDA and CDR2 SQIVND (reference sequence). The record originates from a study of shared clonotypes between healthy human individuals. Naive CD8 cells lacked CD45RO, underwent positive selection for CCR7 and left out terminally differentiated effector memory CD45RA+ cells. All of the donors resided in Nashville, Tennessee, and each was a Caucasian adult. Original processing methods: Junction-only sequences without quality scores came from ImmunoSEQ, so filtering differed. Sequencing used immunoSEQ multiplex PCR; TCRdb keeps in-frame clones, though not all of them. The V and J calls and the clone size are those of that table, but D and trimming were determined from the DNA. The sample contains 2 million to 2.5 million clones, about 92% of which appear only once.

V is TRBV19 and J is TRBJ1-1; no definite D call. The sequence derives from a young man in good health. Some clones in this sample may be carry-over from other donors' samples. The sample was naive CD8+ T cells from PBMCs. The CDR3, as DNA: TGTGCCAGCAATCGCCCGATGGGAGGGAGATTTACTGAAGCTTTCTTT. Translation gives CASNRPMGGRFTEAFF.